These 31 T cell receptor beta chains came from one sample sequenced in a study of CD8 T cells in Susac syndrome. Reverse transcription of 0.5 to 1 ug RNA was carried out with random hexamers. TCRdb redid the calling of the immunoSEQ multiplex PCR reads with MiXCR, one entry per CDR3 protein. The sample has about 300,000 distinct CDR3 sequences; 70% to 90% are singletons. Sequencing used CD8+ T cells from PBMCs. These receptors were taken from a human donor with multiple sclerosis.

The chain recombines TRBV28 with TRBJ2-2, with D possibly being TRBD1 (6 bases). CDR1 and CDR2 (germline): MDHEN, SYDVKM. CDR3 length: 11 residues. V dropped 6 bases and J dropped 8 bases, with 7 bases sitting between them. CDR3 region: CASSRGGELFF. DNA of the CDR3: TGTGCCAGCAGCAGGGGAGGGGAGCTGTTTTTT.

This clonotype was picked up a small number of times. The chain joins TRBV6-1 to TRBJ2-3, with D possibly matching TRBD1 (7 bases). CDR1 is MNHNS, CDR2 SASEGT, per germline. V lost 3 bases and J 2 bases, leaving 12 bases between the germline ends. The CDR3 is made up of 15 amino acids. The chain's CDR3 is CASSDGRGATDTQYF. The CDR3 DNA reads TGTGCCAGCAGTGATGGCAGGGGGGCCACAGATACGCAGTATTTT.

This chain uses TRBV7-9 with TRBJ2-7; 8 nucleotides align to TRBD1. CDR1 is SEHNR, CDR2 FQNEAQ, per germline (reference sequence). The V and J ends lost 2 bases and 3 bases, in that order; junction bases with no gene match: 9. The CDR3 covers 16 residues. The CDR3 sequence: CASSLSPGQGHYEQYF. The CDR3 bases are TGTGCCAGCAGCTTAAGCCCAGGACAGGGCCACTACGAGCAGTACTTC.

The chain recombines TRBV30 with TRBJ1-1, with a tentative D call TRBD1 (5 bases). V was trimmed by 4 bases and J by 1 base, leaving 16 bases between them. Germline assignment: CDR1 GTSNPN and CDR2 SVGIG (reference sequence). The CDR3 spans 15 residues. In nucleotides, the CDR3 is TGTGCCTGGACCCCAGGCCCAGGGAGGAACACTGAAGCTTTCTTT. Encoded protein: CAWTPGPGRNTEAFF.

The CDR3: CSVEAADRNYGYTF. The CDR3 nucleotides are TGCAGCGTTGAGGCGGCCGATCGGAACTATGGCTACACCTTC. The chain recombines TRBV29-1 with TRBJ1-2; D call uncertain. The CDR3 has 14 amino acids. V was clipped by 3 bases and J by 2 bases, with 13 bases between them. The germline gives CDR1 SQVTM, CDR2 ANQGSEA.

This chain connects TRBV6-5 to TRBJ2-5; 10 bases align to TRBD1. The germline gives CDR1 MNHEY, CDR2 SVGAGI. The ends lost 4 bases at V and 1 base at J; junction bases unmatched: 6. The CDR3 extends over 16 amino acids. The CDR3 sequence is CASSLGQGYSQETQYF. In DNA form, the CDR3 reads TGTGCCAGCAGTTTGGGACAGGGGTATTCCCAAGAGACCCAGTACTTC.

This chain connects TRBV5-6 to TRBJ2-7; no definite D call. The CDR3 has 15 residues. Germline V gene lookup returns CDR1 SGHDT and CDR2 YYEEEE. Trimming cost V 1 base and J 3 bases, with 14 bases left between them. This CDR3 is CASSLFGSTGYEQYF. CDR3 DNA: TGTGCCAGCAGCTTGTTTGGAAGCACCGGCTACGAGCAGTACTTC.

The CDR3 is CAWRGQGASGYNEQFF. The DNA for the CDR3 is TGTGCCTGGAGGGGGCAGGGGGCTAGCGGATACAATGAGCAGTTCTTC. V gene TRBV30 combines with J gene TRBJ2-1, with D possibly being TRBD1 (8 bases). Germline V lookup: CDR1 GTSNPN, CDR2 SVGIG (reference sequence). V lost 3 bases, J lost 4 bases, and 19 bases lay in between. CDR3 length: 16 amino acids.

The chain has TRBV15 and TRBJ2-1; 13 positions agree with TRBD2. J gave up 4 bases and V 11 bases, and 2 bases lay outside the gene matches. The CDR3 contains 13 residues. CDR1 and CDR2 from the germline V gene are LNHNV and YYDKDF (reference sequence). The CDR3 DNA reads as TGTGCCGCGGGACTAGCGGGGTACAATGAGCAGTTCTTC. Protein sequence: CAAGLAGYNEQFF.

The genes are TRBV18 and TRBJ1-2; D unresolved. With 3 bases removed from V and 2 bases from J, the gap between germline ends came to 10 bases. This CDR3 is 14 amino acids long. Germline V gene lookup returns CDR1 KGHSH and CDR2 LQKENI. The CDR3 loop reads CASSPDGGNYGYTF. CDR3 bases: TGTGCCAGCTCACCGGACGGCGGAAACTATGGCTACACCTTC.

This chain connects TRBV11-2 to TRBJ2-3; D is perhaps TRBD1 (6 bases). V was clipped by 9 bases and J by 2 bases, with 12 bases between them. CDR3 size: 13 residues. CDR1 and CDR2 from the germline V gene are SGHAT and FQNNGV. CDR3 region: CASNKGVTDTQYF. CDR3 in DNA: TGTGCCAGTAATAAGGGGGTCACAGATACGCAGTATTTT.

The V and J genes are TRBV12-3 or TRBV12-4 and TRBJ2-5, with 10 bases identical to TRBD2. J lost 4 bases, V lost 3 bases, and 5 bases had no gene match. This CDR3 comprises 15 residues. This CDR3 is CASSFLAGVRETQYF. CDR3 nucleotide sequence: TGTGCCAGCAGTTTTCTAGCGGGAGTACGAGAGACCCAGTACTTC.

The chain employs TRBV29-1 and TRBJ2-5, with 9 bases fitting TRBD1. There are 15 residues in the CDR3. Germline trimming cut 3 bases from V and 4 bases from J; bases unmatched to any gene: 9. CDR1 is SQVTM, CDR2 ANQGSEA, per germline. The CDR3 nucleotides read TGCAGCGTTGACGGACAGGGGCCGCCGTTAGAGACCCAGTACTTC. Its protein is CSVDGQGPPLETQYF.

V and J are TRBV19 and TRBJ2-1, with 7 bases identical to TRBD2. Germline lookup yields CDR1 LNHDA and CDR2 SQIVND (reference sequence). The CDR3 is 16 amino acids. Germline trimming cut 8 bases from V and 0 bases from J; bases unmatched to any gene: 10. DNA of the CDR3: TGTGCCAGTGGTTGGGGGGGGAGAAGCTCCTACAATGAGCAGTTCTTC. Its translation is CASGWGGRSSYNEQFF.

The gene calls are TRBV29-1 and TRBJ2-1; 7 bases map to TRBD1. Germline lookup yields CDR1 SQVTM and CDR2 ANQGSEA. This CDR3 is 15 amino acids long. Trimming removed 4 bases from V and 2 bases from J; junction bases left unmatched: 8. The CDR3 sequence: CSVAPQGVAYNEQFF. The CDR3 DNA reads as TGCAGCGTTGCCCCCCAGGGGGTGGCCTACAATGAGCAGTTCTTC.

The gene calls are TRBV27 and TRBJ2-7, with TRBD1 as a possible D gene (6 bases). The germline V gene encodes CDR1 MNHEY and CDR2 SMNVEV (reference sequence). This CDR3 has 13 residues. CDR3: CESGTLDSYEQYF. CDR3 DNA sequence: TGTGAATCCGGGACACTCGATTCCTACGAGCAGTACTTC.

This chain uses TRBV9 with TRBJ2-3; 7 nucleotides line up with TRBD2. Germline CDR1 and CDR2: SGDLS and YYNGEE. J was trimmed by 2 bases and V by 0 bases; bases with no gene match: 9. The CDR3 has 17 residues. The CDR3 sequence is CASSVASEAGYTDTQYF. For the CDR3, the DNA is TGTGCCAGCAGCGTAGCTTCTGAAGCGGGGTACACAGATACGCAGTATTTT.

This clonotype came up a few times. This chain uses TRBV6-5 with TRBJ1-5, with a weak D call TRBD1 (5 bases). Germline V lookup: CDR1 MNHEY, CDR2 SVGAGI. This CDR3 is 16 amino acids long. Trimming cost V 3 bases and J 6 bases, with 18 bases left between them. The CDR3 loop reads CASSYLGEPGAQPQHF. For the CDR3, the DNA is TGTGCCAGCAGTTATCTCGGGGAGCCCGGGGCTCAGCCCCAGCATTTT.

The genes are TRBV11-2 and TRBJ2-3; D gene unclear. Germline CDR1 SGHAT, CDR2 FQNNGV. V lost 2 bases and J lost 3, with 12 bases in between. The CDR3 extends over 15 amino acids. The CDR3 DNA follows: TGTGCCAGCAGCTTAAGTGGTGGCGGTACAGATACGCAGTATTTT. This sequence encodes CASSLSGGGTDTQYF.

This clonotype was recorded a few times. The rearrangement links TRBV5-1 to TRBJ2-7; 8 positions match TRBD2. From germline, CDR1 is SGHRS and CDR2 YFSETQ. This CDR3 region has 13 residues. Trimming took 4 bases from V and 3 from J; bases not matched to a gene: 3. The CDR3 loop reads CASSTSGGYEQYF. The CDR3 region has the DNA TGCGCCAGCAGCACGAGCGGGGGCTACGAGCAGTACTTC.

V is TRBV2 and J is TRBJ1-1; D is unresolved. CDR1 is SNHLY, CDR2 FYNNEI, per germline. This CDR3 region has 10 residues. V lost 4 bases and J 8 bases, leaving 5 bases between the germline ends. The CDR3 DNA is TGTGCCAGCAGTGCCCTAGAAGCTTTCTTT. Translation gives CASSALEAFF.

This chain's CDR3 is CATRSLPSGNTIYF. The CDR3 coding sequence is TGTGCCACCCGCAGTCTTCCCTCTGGAAACACCATATATTTT. The rearrangement links TRBV28 to TRBJ1-3; D is unresolved. V was pared by 10 bases and J by 0 bases, with 13 bases between. The CDR3 runs 14 residues. From germline, CDR1 is MDHEN and CDR2 SYDVKM.

The chain joins TRBV5-4 to TRBJ2-1, with 10 bases that match TRBD1. Germline-derived CDR1 and CDR2 are SGHNT and YYREEE (reference sequence). The CDR3 is 16 residues long. V lost 1 base to trimming and J lost 7 bases; unmatched junction nucleotides: 8. CDR3 coding DNA: TGTGCCAGCAGCTTGAGCGGGACAGGGGTTTGGAATGAGCAGTTCTTC. Its protein is CASSLSGTGVWNEQFF. Complete variable domain (other parts from reference TRBV5-4 and TRBJ2-1): ETGVTQSPTHLIKTRGQQVTLRCSSQSGHNTVSWYQQALGQGPQFIFQYYREEENGRGNFPPRFSGLQFPNYSSELNVNALELDDSALYLCASSLSGTGVWNEQFFGPGTRLTVL.

A single count supports this clonotype. Because the CDR3's place on the DNA is in doubt, the DNA is left out and the CDR3 is given as listed by TCRdb. The chain is built from TRBV30 and TRBJ2-2; the table's D call TRBD2 went unverified against the DNA. The CDR3 comprises 17 residues, both ends counted. From germline, CDR1 is GTSNPN and CDR2 SVGIG (reference sequence). CDR3 loop: CAWSSGGGSWSPGSCFF.

The DNA of the CDR3 is TGTGCCTGGAGTGATCGCTCAAAATTCACCGGGGAGCTGTTTTTT. Encoded protein: CAWSDRSKFTGELFF. The gene calls are TRBV30 and TRBJ2-2; D ambiguous. V was trimmed by 1 base and J by 4 bases, leaving 13 bases between them. The germline CDR1 and CDR2 sequences are GTSNPN and SVGIG (reference sequence). There are 15 residues in the CDR3.

This sequence joins TRBV20-1 and TRBJ1-4, with D maybe TRBD1 (6 bases). V was clipped by 0 bases and J by 4 bases, with 18 bases between them. The germline V gene has CDR1 DFQATT and CDR2 SNEGSKA (reference sequence). The CDR3 is 17 residues long. DNA of the CDR3: TGCAGTGCTAGAGACCCGACAGGAGCCCCCTATAATGAAAAACTGTTTTTT. Translating gives CSARDPTGAPYNEKLFF.

V usage is TRBV4-3 and J usage is TRBJ1-1, with a tentative D call TRBD1 (6 bases). CDR1 is LGHNA and CDR2 is YSLEER in the germline V gene. CDR3 size: 13 residues. Trimming took off 3 bases at V and 6 bases at J, with 11 bases between the two ends. The CDR3 sequence: CASSQRGWPEAFF. The CDR3 DNA reads TGCGCCAGCAGCCAGAGGGGGTGGCCTGAAGCTTTCTTT.

The V gene is TRBV4-3, the J gene TRBJ2-2; D might be TRBD1 or TRBD2, each matching 5 bases. Per germline, CDR1 LGHNA and CDR2 YSLEER. V shed 3 bases and J shed 6 bases, with 11 bases lying between them. The CDR3 sequence is 14 residues long. CDR3 bases: TGCGCCAGCAGCCATGGACGGGGACCCGGGGAGCTGTTTTTT. Translated, it gives CASSHGRGPGELFF.

In its sample, this clonotype was seen once. The chain is built from TRBV20-1 and TRBJ1-1; TRBD1 matches 11 bases. The CDR3 loop spans 13 amino acids. Trimming cost V 7 bases and J 8 bases; bases outside gene matches: 9. The germline V gene has CDR1 DFQATT and CDR2 SNEGSKA (reference sequence). This chain's CDR3 is CSVRDRGGNEAFF. CDR3 DNA sequence: TGCAGTGTCAGGGACAGGGGGGGAAACGAAGCTTTCTTT.

This chain connects TRBV20-1 to TRBJ1-4; D gene uncertain. Trimming removed 3 bases from V and 0 bases from J, with 8 bases in between. The CDR3 totals 14 residues. CDR1 and CDR2 from the germline V gene are DFQATT and SNEGSKA (reference sequence). The DNA for the CDR3 is TGCAGTGCTAGGGTCCGAGCAACTAATGAAAAACTGTTTTTT. Amino acid sequence: CSARVRATNEKLFF.

The V call is TRBV9, the J call TRBJ1-5; D is uncertain. Germline values: CDR1 SGDLS, CDR2 YYNGEE. The CDR3 totals 14 residues. Trimming removed 2 bases at V and 4 bases at J, with 10 bases between. CDR3 DNA: TGTGCCAGCAGCGTGGCGGACCATAATCAGCCCCAGCATTTT. This encodes CASSVADHNQPQHF. The variable domain in full, with the rest retrieved from reference TRBV9 and TRBJ1-5, is DSGVTQTPKHLITATGQRVTLRCSPRSGDLSVYWYQQSLDQGLQFLIQYYNGEERAKGNILERFSAQQFPDLHSELNLSSLELGDSALYFCASSVADHNQPQHFGDGTRLSIL.